This note documents a single T cell receptor beta chain sequence. Antigen unknown. CD4+ T cells from unexposed donors were obtained before the COVID-19 pandemic (2011-2018). The cells were cultured for about 10 days before CD4+ T cells were isolated. The data derive from a study of CD4 T cells in relation to SARS-CoV-2 and coronaviruses. Study as a whole: Negative control cultures got HIV-1 Nef peptides or no peptide.

Generated by immunoSEQ multiplex PCR, the TCRdb table keeps only in-frame clones and is missing some. Of roughly 30,000 clones listed, around 78% are singletons. CDR3 size: 15 residues. Germline loops: CDR1 SGHRS, CDR2 YFSETQ. V lost 4 bases, J lost 0 bases, and 7 bases stayed unmatched. The rearrangement joins TRBV5-1 to TRBJ2-7; TRBD2 aligns across 7 bases. This TCR derives from a human donor in good health. The sample taken for sequencing was CD4+ T cells from PBMCs, cultured in vitro. The CDR3 protein is CASSTGGTISYEQYF. The CDR3 DNA sequence: TGCGCCAGCAGCACCGGGGGGACCATCTCCTACGAGCAGTACTTC.